One and the same sample provided the 5 T cell receptor beta chains below, sequenced in a study of chemoradiotherapy in HPV16-positive cancers. Sequenced by immunoSEQ multiplex PCR; TCRdb stores in-frame clones only, minus some. The table lists 30,000 to 45,000 clones, 80% of them singletons. The material was blood, obtained from a patient who underwent chemoradiotherapy. These receptors all stem from a human donor with HPV-associated anogenital cancer.

The rearrangement joins TRBV9 to TRBJ2-7, with no clear D. Germline loops: CDR1 SGDLS, CDR2 YYNGEE. V dropped 4 bases and J dropped 5 bases, with 13 bases sitting between them. This CDR3 has 13 residues. This CDR3 reads CASSPRMADEQYF. DNA of the CDR3: TGTGCCAGCAGCCCCCGAATGGCGGACGAGCAGTACTTC. The full variable domain, its missing parts supplied by reference TRBV9 and TRBJ2-7, is DSGVTQTPKHLITATGQRVTLRCSPRSGDLSVYWYQQSLDQGLQFLIQYYNGEERAKGNILERFSAQQFPDLHSELNLSSLELGDSALYFCASSPRMADEQYFGPGTRLTVT.

This sequence joins TRBV7-3 and TRBJ2-1; possibly TRBD2 for D (6 bases). The CDR3 consists of 14 residues. Germline V gives CDR1 SGHTA, CDR2 FQGTGA. Trimming removed 1 base from V and 2 bases from J, with 6 bases in between. DNA for the CDR3: TGTGCCAGCAGCTTAAGGGGGGCCTACAATGAGCAGTTCTTC. Protein product: CASSLRGAYNEQFF.

J is TRBJ2-7 and V is TRBV4-1, with D possibly matching TRBD1 (5 bases). The CDR3 runs 13 residues. Germline V gene lookup returns CDR1 MGHRA and CDR2 YSYEKL. The ends were cut back, 1 base at V and 5 bases at J, with 9 bases in the middle. The CDR3 sequence: CASSQGGKNEQYF. CDR3 nucleotide sequence: TGCGCCAGCAGCCAAGGGGGCAAGAACGAGCAGTACTTC.

This clone occurred a few times. This chain links TRBV18 with TRBJ2-2, with TRBD1 matching 8 bases. With V trimmed by 3 bases and J by 4 bases, 1 base remained unmatched. This CDR3 is built from 14 residues. Germline CDR1 and CDR2: KGHSH and LQKENI. The CDR3 loop is CASSPDRVTGELFF. CDR3 sequence (DNA): TGTGCCAGCTCACCGGACAGGGTCACCGGGGAGCTGTTTTTT.

In its sample, this clone was seen a few times. V and J are TRBV15 and TRBJ1-2, with 12 bases lining up with TRBD1. Per germline, CDR1 LNHNV and CDR2 YYDKDF (reference sequence). V was clipped by 7 bases and J by 2 bases; unmatched bases: 5. This CDR3 is 15 amino acids long. CDR3 sequence (DNA): TGTGCCACCACCACAGGGACAGGGGGCAACTATGGCTACACCTTC. Protein: CATTTGTGGNYGYTF. Together with reference TRBV15 and TRBJ1-2, the CDR3 gives the full variable domain: DAMVIQNPRYQVTQFGKPVTLSCSQTLNHNVMYWYQQKSSQAPKLLFHYYDKDFNNEADTPDNFQSRRPNTSFCFLDIRSPGLGDTAMYLCATTTGTGGNYGYTFGSGTRLTVV.